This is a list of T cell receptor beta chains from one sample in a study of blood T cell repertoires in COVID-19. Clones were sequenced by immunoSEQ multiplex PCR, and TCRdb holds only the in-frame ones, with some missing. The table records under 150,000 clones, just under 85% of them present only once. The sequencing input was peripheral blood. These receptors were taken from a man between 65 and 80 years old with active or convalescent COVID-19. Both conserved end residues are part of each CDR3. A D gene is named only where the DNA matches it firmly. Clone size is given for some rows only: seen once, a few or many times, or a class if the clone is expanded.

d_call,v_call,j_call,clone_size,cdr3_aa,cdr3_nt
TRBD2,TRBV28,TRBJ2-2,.,CASTTLAGGPGGNTGELFF,TGTGCCAGCACCACCCTAGCGGGAGGTCCAGGTGGGAACACCGGGGAGCTGTTTTTT
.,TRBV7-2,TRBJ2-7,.,CASSLFIAGRYEQYF,TGTGCCAGCAGCCTATTTATCGCAGGGCGATACGAGCAGTACTTC
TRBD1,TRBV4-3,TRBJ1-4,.,CASSQGTGSLGKLFF,TGCGCCAGCAGCCAAGGGACAGGATCATTGGGAAAACTGTTTTTT
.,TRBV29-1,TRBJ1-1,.,CSVAKTGPGSEAFF,TGCAGCGTAGCCAAAACAGGGCCAGGGTCTGAAGCTTTCTTT
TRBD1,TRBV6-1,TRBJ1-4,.,CASRPKTGLSEKLFF,TGTGCCAGCAGACCTAAGACAGGGTTGAGTGAAAAACTGTTTTTT
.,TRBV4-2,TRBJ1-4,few,CASSQVLGGNVREKLFF,TGTGCCAGCAGCCAAGTCTTGGGAGGTAACGTCAGGGAAAAACTGTTTTTT
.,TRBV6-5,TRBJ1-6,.,CASMETANSPLHF,TGTGCCAGCATGGAGACGGCTAATTCACCCCTCCACTTT
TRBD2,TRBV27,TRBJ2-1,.,CASSFREGHNEQFF,TGTGCCAGCAGTTTTCGGGAGGGCCACAATGAGCAGTTCTTC
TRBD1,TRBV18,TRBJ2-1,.,CASSKQGNEQFF,TGTGCCAGCTCAAAACAGGGGAATGAGCAGTTCTTC
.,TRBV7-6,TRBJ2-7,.,CASSFWTGEQYF,TGTGCCAGCAGCTTTTGGACTGGCGAGCAGTACTTC
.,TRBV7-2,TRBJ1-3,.,CASSLGPFSGNTIYF,TGTGCCAGCAGCTTAGGGCCGTTCTCTGGAAACACCATATATTTT
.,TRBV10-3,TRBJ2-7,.,CAISESGTRSSYEQYF,TGTGCCATCAGTGAGTCAGGCACTCGGAGCTCCTACGAGCAGTACTTC
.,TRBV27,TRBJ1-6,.,CASRVSLGPESSYNSPLHF,TGTGCCAGCCGAGTCTCACTAGGGCCGGAGAGCTCCTATAATTCACCCCTCCACTTT
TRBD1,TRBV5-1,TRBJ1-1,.,CASSLGTGEAFF,TGCGCCAGCAGCTTGGGGACAGGAGAAGCTTTCTTT
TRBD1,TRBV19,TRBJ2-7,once,CASSTGDRRREQYF,TGTGCCAGTAGTACAGGGGACAGGCGTCGCGAGCAGTACTTC
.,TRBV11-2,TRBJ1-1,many,CASSLEGKGTEAFF,TGTGCCAGCAGTCTAGAGGGTAAGGGCACTGAAGCTTTCTTT
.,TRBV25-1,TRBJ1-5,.,CASSGGGGWQPQHF,TGTGCCAGCAGTGGGGGAGGGGGTTGGCAGCCCCAGCATTTT
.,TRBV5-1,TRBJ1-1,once,CASSFGGVSDTEAFF,TGCGCCAGCAGCTTCGGCGGCGTTTCGGACACTGAAGCTTTCTTT
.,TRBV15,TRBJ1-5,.,CATTGRGGNQPQHF,TGTGCCACCACCGGTAGGGGTGGCAATCAGCCCCAGCATTTT
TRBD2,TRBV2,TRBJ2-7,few,CASSGTSLSYEQYF,TGTGCCAGCAGTGGGACTAGCCTCTCCTACGAGCAGTACTTC
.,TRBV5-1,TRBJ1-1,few,CASTRGRGNTEAFF,TGCGCCAGCACCCGAGGGAGGGGTAACACTGAAGCTTTCTTT
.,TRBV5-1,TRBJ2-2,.,CASSSRNTGELFF,TGCGCCAGCAGTAGTAGGAACACCGGGGAGCTGTTTTTT
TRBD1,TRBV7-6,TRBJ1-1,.,CASSPEGGVMAGTEAFF,TGTGCCAGCAGCCCTGAAGGGGGCGTCATGGCTGGCACTGAAGCTTTCTTT
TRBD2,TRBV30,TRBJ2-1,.,CAWSGTSGFNEQFF,TGTGCCTGGAGTGGGACTAGCGGTTTCAATGAGCAGTTCTTC
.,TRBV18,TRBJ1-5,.,CASSQGAGEPQHF,TGTGCCAGCTCACAGGGAGCCGGGGAGCCCCAGCATTTT
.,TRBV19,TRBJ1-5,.,CASANTGRFNQPQHF,TGTGCCAGTGCAAATACAGGGAGATTCAATCAGCCCCAGCATTTT
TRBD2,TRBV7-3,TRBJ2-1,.,CASSPSGGGALNEQFF,TGTGCCAGCAGCCCCTCGGGCGGGGGGGCTCTCAATGAGCAGTTCTTC
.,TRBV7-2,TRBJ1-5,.,CASSYYNQPQHF,TGTGCCAGCAGCTATTACAATCAGCCCCAGCATTTT
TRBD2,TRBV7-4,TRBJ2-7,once,CASSLEPSGTNYEQYF,TGTGCCAGCAGCTTAGAACCTAGCGGCACAAACTACGAGCAGTACTTC
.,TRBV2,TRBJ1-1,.,CASSASTTRAFF,TGTGCCAGCAGTGCAAGCACTACTAGAGCTTTCTTT
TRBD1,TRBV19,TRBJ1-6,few,CASSPRQGENSPLHF,TGTGCCAGTAGTCCCAGACAGGGAGAAAATTCACCCCTCCACTTT
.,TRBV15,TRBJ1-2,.,CATSRDTQGWTNYGYTF,TGTGCCACCAGCAGAGATACCCAGGGCTGGACTAACTATGGCTACACCTTC
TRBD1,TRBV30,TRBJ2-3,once,CAWSRTGFISAVGTQYF,TGTGCCTGGAGCAGGACAGGTTTTATTTCGGCCGTGGGTACGCAGTATTTT
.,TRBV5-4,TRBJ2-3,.,CASSLRDTDTQYF,TGTGCCAGCAGCTTACGGGACACAGATACGCAGTATTTT
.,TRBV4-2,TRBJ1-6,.,CASSQGRQESNSPLHF,TGTGCCAGCAGCCAAGGACGACAGGAGTCTAATTCACCCCTCCACTTT
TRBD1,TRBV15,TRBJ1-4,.,CATSSRQGAEKLFF,TGTGCCACCAGCAGCCGACAGGGCGCCGAAAAACTGTTTTTT
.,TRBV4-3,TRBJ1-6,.,CASSQDGYQGGSPLHF,TGCGCCAGCAGCCAAGATGGGTATCAGGGAGGGTCACCCCTCCACTTT
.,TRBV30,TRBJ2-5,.,CAFSQGGGETQYF,TGTGCCTTTAGTCAGGGGGGCGGAGAGACCCAGTACTTC
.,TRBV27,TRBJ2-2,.,CASSLGGARNTGELFF,TGTGCCAGCAGTTTAGGGGGGGCGCGAAACACCGGGGAGCTGTTTTTT
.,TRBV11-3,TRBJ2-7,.,CASSSARGEQYF,TGTGCCAGCAGCTCCGCCCGAGGCGAGCAGTACTTC
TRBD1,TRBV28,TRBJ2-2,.,CASSLKPGQGADANTGELFF,TGTGCCAGCAGCCTTAAACCGGGACAGGGGGCCGATGCGAACACCGGGGAGCTGTTTTTT
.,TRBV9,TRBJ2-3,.,CASSVGYVATDTQYF,TGTGCCAGCAGCGTAGGGTACGTAGCCACAGATACGCAGTATTTT
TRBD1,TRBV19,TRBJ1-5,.,CASSSGQGGNQPQHF,TGTGCCAGTAGTTCTGGACAGGGGGGCAATCAGCCCCAGCATTTT
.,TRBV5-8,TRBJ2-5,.,CASSSRVTEETQYF,TGTGCCAGCAGCTCCAGGGTAACGGAAGAGACCCAGTACTTC
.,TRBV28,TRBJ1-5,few,CASSYAGLDQPQHF,TGTGCCAGCAGTTATGCAGGGTTGGATCAGCCCCAGCATTTT
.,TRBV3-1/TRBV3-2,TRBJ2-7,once,CASSQDSRSYEQYF,TGTGCCAGCAGCCAAGATTCTAGAAGCTACGAGCAGTACTTC